This entry lists 21 T cell receptor beta chains sequenced from one sample in a study of control samples from healthy donors and cancer patients. TCRdb keeps only in-frame clones here, not all; method: immunoSEQ multiplex PCR. The table records about 110,000 clones, roughly 90% of them present only once. The specimen was blood. These TCRs come from a woman between 45 and 60 years old in good health.

The rearrangement joins TRBV6-5 to TRBJ1-5; the match to TRBD1 covers 8 bases. The CDR3 runs to 15 residues. After removal of 4 bases from V and 2 bases from J, the junction contained 4 bases not matched to a gene. Per germline, CDR1 MNHEY and CDR2 SVGAGI. The CDR3 DNA sequence: TGTGCCAGCAGTTCACAGGGGGGTCGCAATCAGCCCCAGCATTTT. Protein product: CASSSQGGRNQPQHF.

V usage is TRBV9 and J usage is TRBJ2-3; TRBD2 aligns across 10 bases. The CDR3 has 16 amino acids. Germline trimming cut 3 bases from V and 4 bases from J; bases unmatched to any gene: 8. Germline V CDR1 and CDR2: SGDLS, YYNGEE. Here the CDR3 reads CASSDPLAGQSDTQYF. The CDR3 nucleotides read TGTGCCAGCAGCGATCCACTAGCGGGGCAGTCAGATACGCAGTATTTT.

V usage is TRBV5-1 and J usage is TRBJ2-7; 7 nucleotides match TRBD1. This CDR3 has 14 residues. With V trimmed by 3 bases and J by 2 bases, 5 bases remained unmatched. Germline CDR1 reads SGHRS; CDR2 reads YFSETQ. CDR3 DNA: TGCGCCAGCAGCTCCCGACAGGGACCCTACGAGCAGTACTTC. Protein product: CASSSRQGPYEQYF.

The chain couples TRBV7-6 to TRBJ1-3; no reliable D call. Germline CDR1 SGHVS, CDR2 FNYEAQ. V lost 4 bases, J lost 3 bases, and 7 bases lay in between. This CDR3 region has 13 residues. CDR3 region: CASSSGRGNTIYF. DNA for the CDR3: TGTGCCAGCAGCTCCGGGCGTGGAAACACCATATATTTT.

The V gene is TRBV19, the J gene TRBJ1-4; D remains unclear. Germline V lookup: CDR1 LNHDA, CDR2 SQIVND (reference sequence). V shed 7 bases and J shed 11 bases, with 8 bases lying between them. This CDR3 region has 10 residues. The CDR3 DNA follows: TGTGCCAGTATGGCTGAGAAACTGTTTTTT. This sequence encodes CASMAEKLFF.

This chain joins TRBV19 and TRBJ2-5; 13 nucleotides match TRBD2. V dropped 5 bases and J dropped 6; count of bases not matched to a gene: 6. Germline loops: CDR1 LNHDA, CDR2 SQIVND (reference sequence). The CDR3 has 15 residues. The CDR3 sequence is CASSPSGLAGKTQYF. DNA for the CDR3: TGTGCCAGTAGTCCATCGGGACTAGCGGGGAAGACCCAGTACTTC.

The V call is TRBV19, the J call TRBJ1-2; TRBD1 agrees at 7 bases. The junction had 9 bases not matched to a gene; V was cut back by 3 bases and J by 2 bases. This CDR3 has 16 residues. The germline CDR1 and CDR2 sequences are LNHDA and SQIVND (reference sequence). This CDR3 is CASSIGGGARNYGYTF. The CDR3 DNA reads TGTGCCAGTAGTATCGGAGGGGGCGCAAGGAACTATGGCTACACCTTC. Together with reference TRBV19 and TRBJ1-2, the CDR3 gives the full variable domain: DGGITQSPKYLFRKEGQNVTLSCEQNLNHDAMYWYRQDPGQGLRLIYYSQIVNDFQKGDIAEGYSVSREKKESFPLTVTSAQKNPTAFYLCASSIGGGARNYGYTFGSGTRLTVV.

The chain links TRBV24-1 to TRBJ1-2; maybe TRBD1 (6 bases). The CDR3 has 13 amino acids. Germline V gene data show CDR1 as KGHDR and CDR2 as SFDVKD. The ends were cut back, 10 bases at V and 2 bases at J, with 13 bases in the middle. CDR3 sequence: CATEGTNNYGYTF. CDR3 DNA: TGTGCCACTGAAGGGACAAACAACTATGGCTACACCTTC.

The chain is built from TRBV5-1 and TRBJ2-6; D is undetermined. The CDR3 length is 14 residues. Germline CDR1 and CDR2: SGHRS and YFSETQ. Deletions cut 4 bases from V and 1 base from J, with 6 bases between. The CDR3, as DNA: TGCGCCAGCAGCGACCGGTCTGGGGCCAACGTCCTGACTTTC. Amino acid sequence: CASSDRSGANVLTF.

V and J are TRBV7-2 and TRBJ2-2, with D perhaps TRBD1 (6 bases). Trimming cost V 5 bases and J 7 bases, with 17 bases left between them. There are 15 residues in the CDR3. Germline V CDR1 and CDR2: SGHTA, FQGNSA. The CDR3 DNA is TGTGCCAGCAGCCTATCACAGGGCGGCGGCGGGGAGCTGTTTTTT. This translates into CASSLSQGGGGELFF.

V gene TRBV3-1 (or the pseudogene TRBV3-2) combines with J gene TRBJ2-1; D call uncertain. Germline assignment: CDR1 LGHDT and CDR2 YNNKEL (reference sequence). This CDR3 has 12 amino acids. V was trimmed by 5 bases and J by 6 bases, leaving 8 bases between them. The CDR3 nucleotides are TGTGCCAGCAGCGCCCGAGGCAATGAGCAGTTCTTC. As protein: CASSARGNEQFF.

V is TRBV18 and J is TRBJ1-6; 7 nucleotides match TRBD1. CDR1 KGHSH and CDR2 LQKENI come from the germline V gene. V lost 5 bases to trimming and J lost 4 bases; unmatched junction nucleotides: 5. The CDR3 has 15 amino acids. The CDR3 here is CASSAEGAYNSPLHF. The CDR3 nucleotides are TGTGCCAGCTCAGCGGAGGGGGCTTATAATTCACCCCTCCACTTT.

In this sample, this clone turned up once. The rearrangement joins TRBV5-1 to TRBJ2-6; 7 bases line up with TRBD1. Germline-derived CDR1 and CDR2 are SGHRS and YFSETQ. With V trimmed by 7 bases and J by 0 bases, 4 bases remained unmatched. The CDR3 has 15 amino acids. The CDR3 nucleotides are TGCGCCAGCCGGACAGGAGACTCTGGGGCCAACGTCCTGACTTTC. Translation gives CASRTGDSGANVLTF.

The chain recombines TRBV18 with TRBJ1-1; D is possibly TRBD1 (5 bases). V shed 3 bases and J shed 5 bases, with 13 bases lying between them. The CDR3 runs 14 residues. The germline V gene encodes CDR1 KGHSH and CDR2 LQKENI. In DNA form, the CDR3 reads TGTGCCAGCTCACCCAGCTTGGGGGGGACTGAAGCTTTCTTT. It is translated as CASSPSLGGTEAFF.

This rearrangement joins TRBV25-1 to TRBJ2-7; D remains ambiguous. The V gene's germline CDR1 is MGHDK and CDR2 SYGVNS. The CDR3 totals 14 residues. V was cut by 6 bases and J by 0 bases, with 12 bases left in between. The CDR3 bases are TGTGCCAGCAGAGAAGGTCACCCCTCCTACGAGCAGTACGTC. Translating gives CASREGHPSYEQYV.

This clone appeared once. CDR3 residues: CASSQGAQGYNEQFF. DNA for the CDR3: TGTGCCAGCAGTCAGGGGGCACAGGGGTACAATGAGCAGTTCTTC. The gene calls are TRBV6-6 and TRBJ2-1, with TRBD1 matching 8 bases. The CDR3 consists of 15 residues. Looked up from germline, CDR1 is MNHNY and CDR2 is SVGAGI (reference sequence). V lost 5 bases to trimming and J lost 4 bases; unmatched junction nucleotides: 7.

The chain employs TRBV18 and TRBJ2-3; D is unclear. The ends were cut back, 1 base at V and 4 bases at J, with 6 bases in the middle. This CDR3 has 13 residues. From germline, CDR1 is KGHSH and CDR2 LQKENI. The CDR3 sequence is CASSPQNSDTQYF. In nucleotides, the CDR3 is TGTGCCAGCTCACCACAGAACTCAGATACGCAGTATTTT.

This rearrangement joins TRBV21-1 to TRBJ2-2; TRBD1, the table's D call, was not compared with the DNA. TRBV21-1 is termed a pseudogene. The CDR3 totals 15 residues. The CDR3 protein is CATPATAQMSGELFF. DNA for the CDR3: TGTGCCACCCCCGCGACAGCCCAAATGTCCGGGGAGCTGTTTTTT.

The chain combines TRBV19 with TRBJ2-1; possibly TRBD1 for D (6 bases). Per germline, CDR1 LNHDA and CDR2 SQIVND (reference sequence). Between the trimmed V and J ends, which lost 3 bases and 10 bases, there was a span of 7 bases. There are 11 residues in the CDR3. The CDR3 DNA sequence: TGTGCCAGTAGTATCGGGACAGAGCAGTTCTTC. Protein product: CASSIGTEQFF. Variable domain in full (rest from reference TRBV19 and TRBJ2-1): DGGITQSPKYLFRKEGQNVTLSCEQNLNHDAMYWYRQDPGQGLRLIYYSQIVNDFQKGDIAEGYSVSREKKESFPLTVTSAQKNPTAFYLCASSIGTEQFFGPGTRLTVL.

The chain couples TRBV5-4 to TRBJ1-2; D unclear. This CDR3 is 14 amino acids long. Trimming took 0 bases from V and 2 from J, leaving 8 bases between them. Looked up from germline, CDR1 is SGHNT and CDR2 is YYREEE (reference sequence). This CDR3 is CASSLAPLNYGYTF. The CDR3 bases are TGTGCCAGCAGCTTGGCGCCACTCAACTATGGCTACACCTTC.

This clone appeared a single time. The DNA of the CDR3 is TGTGCCACCAGTGGCACCGGACGATTGCATTTT. It specifies CATSGTGRLHF. The chain is built from TRBV24-1 and TRBJ1-5; D remains ambiguous. V lost 5 bases to trimming and J lost 15 bases, with 13 bases between them. CDR1 and CDR2 (germline): KGHDR, SFDVKD. The CDR3 runs 11 residues.